A selection of T cell receptor beta chains follows, all from one sample in a study of cytomegalovirus exposure and HLA in healthy donors. Profiled with immunoSEQ multiplex PCR; TCRdb holds only in-frame clones, not every one. The sample has over 130,000 clones, approximately 85% seen once; the top ten hold roughly 6.3%. The sequenced sample consisted of PBMCs. These receptors were taken from a man between 45 and 60 years old in good health and CMV-seropositive. The CDR3 runs from the conserved cysteine through the conserved F or W. Fields, in order: D gene, clone size, V gene, J gene, CDR3 protein, CDR3 DNA. A D gene is named only where the DNA matches it firmly. Rows may omit the clone size; those that give it use once, few, many or a size class.

d_call: TRBD2
clone_size: once
v_call: TRBV5-1
j_call: TRBJ2-1
cdr3_aa: CASSLSLDGGSILNEQFF
cdr3_nt: TGCGCCAGCAGCTTGTCTTTAGACGGCGGGAGTATCCTGAATGAGCAGTTCTTC

d_call: .
clone_size: once
v_call: TRBV5-1
j_call: TRBJ2-1
cdr3_aa: CASSPAAGGRLSEQFF
cdr3_nt: TGCGCCAGCAGCCCAGCTGCCGGAGGGAGGTTGAGTGAGCAGTTCTTC

d_call: .
clone_size: .
v_call: TRBV28
j_call: TRBJ1-2
cdr3_aa: CASSQNYGYTF
cdr3_nt: TGTGCCAGCAGTCAAAACTATGGCTACACCTTC

d_call: TRBD1
clone_size: .
v_call: TRBV19
j_call: TRBJ2-7
cdr3_aa: CASRLGRTGEQYF
cdr3_nt: TGTGCCAGTCGCCTGGGCCGGACAGGGGAGCAGTACTTC

d_call: TRBD1
clone_size: .
v_call: TRBV27
j_call: TRBJ2-1
cdr3_aa: CASSRDRGVSNEQFF
cdr3_nt: TGTGCCAGCAGTCGTGACAGGGGAGTAAGCAATGAGCAGTTCTTC

d_call: TRBD1
clone_size: .
v_call: TRBV28
j_call: TRBJ1-3
cdr3_aa: CASRQGALLSGNTIYF
cdr3_nt: TGTGCCAGCAGACAGGGGGCCCTCCTCTCTGGAAACACCATATATTTT

d_call: .
clone_size: .
v_call: TRBV5-6
j_call: TRBJ2-7
cdr3_aa: CASSLAHSSYEQYF
cdr3_nt: TGTGCCAGCAGCTTGGCCCACAGCTCCTACGAGCAGTACTTC

d_call: .
clone_size: .
v_call: TRBV9
j_call: TRBJ2-2
cdr3_aa: CASSPLVRPGELFF
cdr3_nt: TGTGCCAGCAGCCCGCTAGTTAGACCGGGGGAGCTGTTTTTT

d_call: .
clone_size: .
v_call: TRBV19
j_call: TRBJ1-1
cdr3_aa: CASSIVDRTEAFF
cdr3_nt: TGTGCCAGTAGTATAGTGGACAGAACTGAAGCTTTCTTT

d_call: TRBD2
clone_size: .
v_call: TRBV7-9
j_call: TRBJ2-7
cdr3_aa: CSSSSPSGLAGNPYEQYF
cdr3_nt: TGTTCCAGCAGCTCCCCTTCGGGGCTAGCGGGAAACCCCTACGAGCAGTACTTC

d_call: .
clone_size: .
v_call: TRBV29-1
j_call: TRBJ1-2
cdr3_aa: CSVADYGYTF
cdr3_nt: TGCAGCGTTGCCGACTATGGCTACACCTTC

d_call: .
clone_size: .
v_call: TRBV6-5
j_call: TRBJ2-2
cdr3_aa: CASRQAAGTGELFF
cdr3_nt: TGTGCCAGCAGGCAAGCAGCGGGCACCGGGGAGCTGTTTTTT

d_call: TRBD2
clone_size: .
v_call: TRBV10-2
j_call: TRBJ2-1
cdr3_aa: CASSEVAGANEQFF
cdr3_nt: TGCGCCAGCAGTGAAGTAGCGGGAGCGAATGAGCAGTTCTTC

d_call: TRBD2
clone_size: few
v_call: TRBV5-1
j_call: TRBJ2-2
cdr3_aa: CASSSSVGRGTGELFF
cdr3_nt: TGCGCCAGCAGCTCCTCTGTCGGGAGGGGAACCGGGGAGCTGTTTTTT

d_call: .
clone_size: .
v_call: TRBV25-1
j_call: TRBJ2-1
cdr3_aa: CASSDVGPGMKFF
cdr3_nt: TGTGCCAGCAGTGACGTGGGTCCAGGGATGAAGTTCTTC

d_call: TRBD2
clone_size: .
v_call: TRBV9
j_call: TRBJ2-1
cdr3_aa: CASSGRLAGAYNEQFF
cdr3_nt: TGTGCCAGCAGCGGGAGACTAGCGGGAGCCTACAATGAGCAGTTCTTC

d_call: .
clone_size: few
v_call: TRBV5-4
j_call: TRBJ1-4
cdr3_aa: CASSTLQGRKLFF
cdr3_nt: TGTGCCAGCAGCACCCTACAGGGAAGGAAACTGTTTTTT

d_call: .
clone_size: .
v_call: TRBV28
j_call: TRBJ2-7
cdr3_aa: CASRSGSGNEQYF
cdr3_nt: TGTGCCAGCCGCTCAGGCTCAGGGAACGAGCAGTACTTC

d_call: TRBD1
clone_size: .
v_call: TRBV5-1
j_call: TRBJ2-7
cdr3_aa: CASQLAQGPYEQYF
cdr3_nt: TGCGCCAGCCAGCTTGCACAGGGGCCCTACGAGCAGTACTTC

d_call: TRBD2
clone_size: .
v_call: TRBV7-9
j_call: TRBJ2-1
cdr3_aa: CASSHRVGLADYNEQFF
cdr3_nt: TGTGCCAGCAGCCATCGGGTTGGTCTAGCGGACTACAATGAGCAGTTCTTC

d_call: TRBD2
clone_size: few
v_call: TRBV10-2
j_call: TRBJ2-1
cdr3_aa: CASSGTSDYNEQFF
cdr3_nt: TGCGCCAGCAGTGGGACTAGCGATTACAATGAGCAGTTCTTC

d_call: .
clone_size: .
v_call: TRBV19
j_call: TRBJ2-7
cdr3_aa: CASSISSGSSYEQYF
cdr3_nt: TGTGCCAGTAGTATATCCAGCGGAAGCTCCTACGAGCAGTACTTC

d_call: .
clone_size: .
v_call: TRBV6-6
j_call: TRBJ2-7
cdr3_aa: CASSYQAHEQYF
cdr3_nt: TGTGCCAGCAGTTATCAAGCCCACGAGCAGTACTTC

d_call: TRBD1
clone_size: .
v_call: TRBV9
j_call: TRBJ2-7
cdr3_aa: CASSPRTGVIEQYF
cdr3_nt: TGTGCCAGCAGCCCCCGGACAGGGGTTATCGAGCAGTACTTC

d_call: .
clone_size: .
v_call: TRBV7-8
j_call: TRBJ1-6
cdr3_aa: CASSLVGGVNSPLHF
cdr3_nt: TGTGCCAGCAGCTTAGTGGGGGGGGTTAATTCACCCCTCCACTTT

d_call: .
clone_size: .
v_call: TRBV27
j_call: TRBJ2-7
cdr3_aa: CASSLSVQTSFGEQYF
cdr3_nt: TGTGCCAGCAGTTTATCGGTACAGACCTCTTTCGGCGAGCAGTACTTC

d_call: TRBD2
clone_size: .
v_call: TRBV9
j_call: TRBJ2-2
cdr3_aa: CASSSSTSANTGELFF
cdr3_nt: TGTGCCAGCAGCTCTTCGACTAGCGCGAACACCGGGGAGCTGTTTTTT

d_call: .
clone_size: once
v_call: TRBV7-2
j_call: TRBJ1-2
cdr3_aa: CASSLDLYYGYTF
cdr3_nt: TGTGCCAGCAGCTTAGATCTCTACTATGGCTACACCTTC

d_call: .
clone_size: few
v_call: TRBV10-1
j_call: TRBJ1-3
cdr3_aa: CASSETAGGNTIYF
cdr3_nt: TGCGCCAGCAGTGAGACGGCAGGGGGAAACACCATATATTTT

d_call: TRBD2
clone_size: .
v_call: TRBV10-3
j_call: TRBJ2-7
cdr3_aa: CATVAGGSYEQYF
cdr3_nt: TGTGCCACCGTAGCGGGAGGGAGCTACGAGCAGTACTTC

d_call: TRBD2
clone_size: .
v_call: TRBV5-1
j_call: TRBJ2-1
cdr3_aa: CASSPAGYNEQFF
cdr3_nt: TGCGCCAGCAGTCCAGCGGGGTACAATGAGCAGTTCTTC

d_call: TRBD2
clone_size: .
v_call: TRBV27
j_call: TRBJ2-1
cdr3_aa: CASSATSADSYNEQFF
cdr3_nt: TGTGCCAGCAGTGCGACTAGCGCCGACTCCTACAATGAGCAGTTCTTC

d_call: .
clone_size: .
v_call: TRBV2
j_call: TRBJ1-4
cdr3_aa: CASSEEAGEKLFF
cdr3_nt: TGTGCCAGCAGTGAAGAAGCCGGGGAAAAACTGTTTTTT

d_call: TRBD2
clone_size: .
v_call: TRBV5-1
j_call: TRBJ2-3
cdr3_aa: CASSLSLAGTTDTQYF
cdr3_nt: TGCGCCAGCAGCTTGAGCCTAGCGGGAACCACAGATACGCAGTATTTT

d_call: .
clone_size: few
v_call: TRBV5-1
j_call: TRBJ2-3
cdr3_aa: CASSLGAGLRPDTQYF
cdr3_nt: TGCGCCAGCAGCTTGGGGGCGGGCTTACGTCCAGATACGCAGTATTTT

d_call: TRBD2
clone_size: .
v_call: TRBV27
j_call: TRBJ2-7
cdr3_aa: CASSGPGLAGGTYEQYF
cdr3_nt: TGTGCCAGCAGTGGGCCGGGACTAGCGGGAGGGACCTACGAGCAGTACTTC

d_call: TRBD2
clone_size: .
v_call: TRBV18
j_call: TRBJ2-7
cdr3_aa: CASSPPARGGGSYEQYF
cdr3_nt: TGTGCCAGCTCACCACCGGCCCGGGGCGGGGGGTCCTACGAGCAGTACTTC

d_call: TRBD2
clone_size: .
v_call: TRBV5-6
j_call: TRBJ2-7
cdr3_aa: CASRAGSYEQYF
cdr3_nt: TGTGCCAGTAGAGCGGGATCCTACGAGCAGTACTTC

d_call: .
clone_size: .
v_call: TRBV28
j_call: TRBJ1-6
cdr3_aa: CASSLFQRALHF
cdr3_nt: TGTGCCAGCAGTCTCTTTCAGAGGGCCCTCCACTTT

d_call: .
clone_size: few
v_call: TRBV9
j_call: TRBJ2-1
cdr3_aa: CASSLGGGSADEQFF
cdr3_nt: TGTGCCAGCAGCCTAGGGGGGGGTTCAGCTGATGAGCAGTTCTTC

d_call: .
clone_size: .
v_call: TRBV7-2
j_call: TRBJ1-4
cdr3_aa: CASSLHDRQNEKLFF
cdr3_nt: TGTGCCAGCAGCTTACACGACAGGCAAAATGAAAAACTGTTTTTT

d_call: .
clone_size: .
v_call: TRBV7-3
j_call: TRBJ2-3
cdr3_aa: CASSLLSGGTDTQYF
cdr3_nt: TGTGCCAGCAGCTTATTATCAGGGGGCACAGATACGCAGTATTTT

d_call: .
clone_size: .
v_call: TRBV6-6
j_call: TRBJ1-5
cdr3_aa: CASQPPGSNQPQHF
cdr3_nt: TGTGCCAGCCAGCCGCCGGGGAGCAATCAGCCCCAGCATTTT

d_call: .
clone_size: .
v_call: TRBV11-2
j_call: TRBJ2-2
cdr3_aa: CASSLVAGELFF
cdr3_nt: TGTGCCAGCAGCTTAGTCGCCGGGGAGCTGTTTTTT

d_call: TRBD2
clone_size: .
v_call: TRBV11-1
j_call: TRBJ2-7
cdr3_aa: CASSLGSSGKFYEQYF
cdr3_nt: TGTGCCAGCAGCTTAGGTTCTAGCGGCAAATTCTACGAGCAGTACTTC

d_call: TRBD2
clone_size: .
v_call: TRBV30
j_call: TRBJ2-6
cdr3_aa: CAWRRPGLANANVLTF
cdr3_nt: TGTGCCTGGAGGCGGCCTGGACTAGCTAATGCCAACGTCCTGACTTTC

d_call: .
clone_size: few
v_call: TRBV10-3
j_call: TRBJ2-7
cdr3_aa: CAISEGRSYEQYF
cdr3_nt: TGTGCCATCAGTGAAGGCAGGTCCTACGAGCAGTACTTC

d_call: TRBD1
clone_size: .
v_call: TRBV7-9
j_call: TRBJ2-7
cdr3_aa: CASSLANRGYYEQYF
cdr3_nt: TGTGCCAGCAGCTTAGCGAACAGGGGGTACTACGAGCAGTACTTC

d_call: TRBD2
clone_size: .
v_call: TRBV6-6
j_call: TRBJ2-1
cdr3_aa: CASSLGLAGANEQFF
cdr3_nt: TGTGCCAGCAGTCTTGGACTAGCGGGAGCAAATGAGCAGTTCTTC

d_call: .
clone_size: .
v_call: TRBV6-5
j_call: TRBJ2-7
cdr3_aa: CASSDSYYEQYF
cdr3_nt: TGTGCCAGCAGTGACAGCTACTACGAGCAGTACTTC

d_call: TRBD1
clone_size: .
v_call: TRBV2
j_call: TRBJ2-3
cdr3_aa: CASSTDRAQLRDTQYF
cdr3_nt: TGTGCCAGCAGTACTGACAGGGCTCAATTGAGAGATACGCAGTATTTT

d_call: .
clone_size: .
v_call: TRBV2
j_call: TRBJ2-1
cdr3_aa: CASSAGLSAPNEQFF
cdr3_nt: TGTGCCAGCAGCGCAGGGCTCTCGGCGCCCAATGAGCAGTTCTTC

d_call: .
clone_size: few
v_call: TRBV27
j_call: TRBJ2-7
cdr3_aa: CASRSARQYEQYF
cdr3_nt: TGTGCCAGCAGATCAGCCAGACAATACGAGCAGTACTTC

d_call: TRBD2
clone_size: once
v_call: TRBV7-9
j_call: TRBJ2-1
cdr3_aa: CSSSLDRGLGGANEQFF
cdr3_nt: TGTTCCAGCAGCTTAGATCGGGGACTAGGGGGGGCTAATGAGCAGTTCTTC

d_call: .
clone_size: .
v_call: TRBV2
j_call: TRBJ1-2
cdr3_aa: CASSEEKAPRGASNYGYTF
cdr3_nt: TGTGCCAGCAGTGAAGAGAAGGCCCCACGCGGAGCCTCTAACTATGGCTACACCTTC

d_call: .
clone_size: .
v_call: TRBV6-6
j_call: TRBJ1-5
cdr3_aa: CASSYSEDLNQPQHF
cdr3_nt: TGTGCCAGCAGTTACTCGGAGGACTTAAATCAGCCCCAGCATTTT

d_call: TRBD1
clone_size: .
v_call: TRBV19
j_call: TRBJ2-5
cdr3_aa: CASSIASRGLRETQYF
cdr3_nt: TGTGCCAGTAGTATTGCCTCCAGGGGGTTGAGAGAGACCCAGTACTTC

d_call: .
clone_size: few
v_call: TRBV5-1
j_call: TRBJ2-3
cdr3_aa: CASSLEGQVDTQYF
cdr3_nt: TGCGCCAGCAGCTTGGAGGGGCAGGTAGATACGCAGTATTTT

d_call: TRBD2
clone_size: few
v_call: TRBV5-6
j_call: TRBJ2-7
cdr3_aa: CASSSGLAHEQYF
cdr3_nt: TGTGCCAGCAGCTCTGGACTAGCCCACGAGCAGTACTTC

d_call: .
clone_size: few
v_call: TRBV5-1
j_call: TRBJ2-1
cdr3_aa: CASSLGPGSYNEQFF
cdr3_nt: TGCGCCAGCAGCTTGGGGCCAGGGTCCTACAATGAGCAGTTCTTC